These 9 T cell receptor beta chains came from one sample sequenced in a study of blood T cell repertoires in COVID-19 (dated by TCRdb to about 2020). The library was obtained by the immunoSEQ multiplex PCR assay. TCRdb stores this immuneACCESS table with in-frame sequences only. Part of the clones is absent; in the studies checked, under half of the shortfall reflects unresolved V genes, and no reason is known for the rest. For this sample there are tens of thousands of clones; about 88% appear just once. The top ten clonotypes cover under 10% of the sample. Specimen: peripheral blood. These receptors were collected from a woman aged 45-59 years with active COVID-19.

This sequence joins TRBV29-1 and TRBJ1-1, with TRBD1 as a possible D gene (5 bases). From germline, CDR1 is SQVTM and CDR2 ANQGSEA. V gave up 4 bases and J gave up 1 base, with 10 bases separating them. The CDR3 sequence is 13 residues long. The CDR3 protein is CSVGGRQNTEAFF. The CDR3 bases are TGCAGCGTTGGGGGCAGGCAGAACACTGAAGCTTTCTTT.

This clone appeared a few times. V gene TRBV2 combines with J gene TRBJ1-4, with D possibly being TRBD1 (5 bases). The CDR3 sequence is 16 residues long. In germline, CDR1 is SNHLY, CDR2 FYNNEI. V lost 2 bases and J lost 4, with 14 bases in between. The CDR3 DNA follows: TGTGCCAGCAGTGAAATAGGGGCCGGTGGTAATGAAAAACTGTTTTTT. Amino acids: CASSEIGAGGNEKLFF.

In DNA form, the CDR3 reads TGTGCCAGCAGCCAAACGCGGGTAGCCGCACCGAATGAGCAGTTCTTC. Residues: CASSQTRVAAPNEQFF. The chain combines TRBV16 with TRBJ2-1, with D perhaps matching TRBD2 (5 bases). This CDR3 spans 16 amino acids. Trimming left V 2 bases short and J 7 bases short, with 18 bases between. Germline V gene lookup returns CDR1 KGHSY and CDR2 FQNENV.

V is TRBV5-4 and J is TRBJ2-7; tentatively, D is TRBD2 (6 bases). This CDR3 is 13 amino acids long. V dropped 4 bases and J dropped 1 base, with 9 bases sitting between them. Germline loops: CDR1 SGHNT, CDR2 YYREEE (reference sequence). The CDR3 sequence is CASSRDLSYEQYF. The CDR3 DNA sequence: TGTGCCAGCAGCCGGGACTTGTCCTACGAGCAGTACTTC.

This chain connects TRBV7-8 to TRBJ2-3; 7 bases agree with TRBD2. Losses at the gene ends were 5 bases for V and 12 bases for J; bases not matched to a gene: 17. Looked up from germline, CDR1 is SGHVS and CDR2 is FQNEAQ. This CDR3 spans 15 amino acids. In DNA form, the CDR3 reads TGTGCCAGCAGCACTAGCCTGGGGGGGGGTCAGCTTCAGTATTTT. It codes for CASSTSLGGGQLQYF.

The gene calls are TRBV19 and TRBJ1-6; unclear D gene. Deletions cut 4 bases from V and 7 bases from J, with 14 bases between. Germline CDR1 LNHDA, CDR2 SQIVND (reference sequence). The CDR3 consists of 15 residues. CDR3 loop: CASSTHVGGNSPLHF. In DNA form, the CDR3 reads TGTGCCAGTAGTACCCACGTCGGAGGCAATTCACCCCTCCACTTT.

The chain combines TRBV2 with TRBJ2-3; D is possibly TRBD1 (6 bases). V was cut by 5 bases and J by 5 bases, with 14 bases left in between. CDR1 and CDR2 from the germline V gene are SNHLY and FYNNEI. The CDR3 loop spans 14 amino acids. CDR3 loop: CASSWTAAKDTQYF. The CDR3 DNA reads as TGTGCCAGCAGTTGGACAGCGGCCAAAGATACGCAGTATTTT.

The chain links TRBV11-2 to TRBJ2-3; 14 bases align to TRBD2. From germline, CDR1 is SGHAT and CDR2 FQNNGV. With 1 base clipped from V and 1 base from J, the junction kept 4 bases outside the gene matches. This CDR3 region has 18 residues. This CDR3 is CASSLGLAGGVGTDTQYF. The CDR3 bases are TGTGCCAGCAGCTTAGGACTAGCGGGAGGGGTGGGCACAGATACGCAGTATTTT.

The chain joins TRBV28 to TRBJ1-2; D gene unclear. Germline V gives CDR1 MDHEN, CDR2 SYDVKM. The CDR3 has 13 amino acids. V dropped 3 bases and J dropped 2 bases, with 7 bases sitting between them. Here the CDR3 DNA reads TGTGCCAGCAGTTTCCCAGGCAACTATGGCTACACCTTC. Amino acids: CASSFPGNYGYTF.